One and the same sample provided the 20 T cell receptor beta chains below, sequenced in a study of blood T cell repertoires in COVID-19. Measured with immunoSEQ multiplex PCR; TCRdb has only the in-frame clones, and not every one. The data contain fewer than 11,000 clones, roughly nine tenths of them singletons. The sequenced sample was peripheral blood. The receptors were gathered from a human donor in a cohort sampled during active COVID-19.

CDR3 coding DNA: TGTGCCAGCAGCCAAGATGGAGGGGTCTCTGGAAACACCATATATTTT. Residues: CASSQDGGVSGNTIYF. This rearrangement joins TRBV3-1 (or the pseudogene TRBV3-2) to TRBJ1-3; D possibly corresponds to TRBD1 (5 bases). The CDR3 covers 16 residues. Germline CDR1 reads LGHDT; CDR2 reads YNNKEL (reference sequence). V lost 0 bases to trimming and J lost 0 bases, with 9 bases between them.

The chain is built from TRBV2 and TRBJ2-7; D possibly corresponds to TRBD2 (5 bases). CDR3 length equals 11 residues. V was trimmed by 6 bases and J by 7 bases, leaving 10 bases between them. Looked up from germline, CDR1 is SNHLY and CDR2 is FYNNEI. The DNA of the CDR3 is TGTGCCAGCAGGGCGACGGGGGAGCAGTACTTC. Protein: CASRATGEQYF.

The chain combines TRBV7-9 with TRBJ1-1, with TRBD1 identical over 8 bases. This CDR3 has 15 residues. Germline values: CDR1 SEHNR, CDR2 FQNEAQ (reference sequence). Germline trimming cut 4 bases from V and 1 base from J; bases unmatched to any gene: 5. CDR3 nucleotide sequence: TGTGCCAGCAGCTCTTCGACAGGGGAGAACACTGAAGCTTTCTTT. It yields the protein CASSSSTGENTEAFF.

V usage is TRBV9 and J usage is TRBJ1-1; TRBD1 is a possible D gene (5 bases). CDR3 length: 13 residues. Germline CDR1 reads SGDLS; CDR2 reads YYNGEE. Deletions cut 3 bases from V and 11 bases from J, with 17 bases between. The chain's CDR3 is CASSAAVEGAAFF. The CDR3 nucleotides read TGTGCCAGCAGCGCGGCCGTGGAAGGGGCGGCTTTCTTT.

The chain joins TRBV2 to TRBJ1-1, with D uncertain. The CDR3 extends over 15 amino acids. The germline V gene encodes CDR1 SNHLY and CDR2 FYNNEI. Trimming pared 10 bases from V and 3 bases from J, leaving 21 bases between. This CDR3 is CATHSWTRRDTEAFF. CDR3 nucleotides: TGTGCCACCCATAGCTGGACTCGGAGGGACACTGAAGCTTTCTTT.

The CDR3 loop reads CASSFPGQGTNYGYTF. CDR3 nucleotides: TGCGCCAGCAGCTTCCCCGGACAGGGGACTAACTATGGCTACACCTTC. V gene TRBV5-1 combines with J gene TRBJ1-2; 9 nucleotides agree with TRBD1. J was trimmed by 0 bases and V by 2 bases; bases with no gene match: 5. Germline CDR1 and CDR2: SGHRS and YFSETQ. This CDR3 comprises 16 residues. Filled out from reference TRBV5-1 and TRBJ1-2, the complete variable domain reads KAGVTQTPRYLIKTRGQQVTLSCSPISGHRSVSWYQQTPGQGLQFLFEYFSETQRNKGNFPGRFSGRQFSNSRSEMNVSTLELGDSALYLCASSFPGQGTNYGYTFGSGTRLTVV.

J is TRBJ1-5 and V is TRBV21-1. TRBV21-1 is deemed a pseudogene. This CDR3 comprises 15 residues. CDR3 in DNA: TGTGCCAGGATACCGGGGCCGGGGGGGGATCAGCCCCAGCATTTT. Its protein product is CARIPGPGGDQPQHF.

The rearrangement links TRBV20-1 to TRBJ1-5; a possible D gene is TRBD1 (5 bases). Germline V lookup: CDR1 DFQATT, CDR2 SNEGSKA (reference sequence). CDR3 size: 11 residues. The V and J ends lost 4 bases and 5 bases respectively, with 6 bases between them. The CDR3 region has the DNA TGCAGTGCTACCAGGGATCAGCCCCAGCATTTT. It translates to CSATRDQPQHF.

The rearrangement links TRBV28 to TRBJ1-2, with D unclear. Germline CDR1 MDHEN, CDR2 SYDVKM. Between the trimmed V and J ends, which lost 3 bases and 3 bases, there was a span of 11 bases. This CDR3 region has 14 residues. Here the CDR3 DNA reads TGTGCCAGCAGTTTCCCCCCCGCGGACTATGGCTACACCTTC. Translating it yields CASSFPPADYGYTF.

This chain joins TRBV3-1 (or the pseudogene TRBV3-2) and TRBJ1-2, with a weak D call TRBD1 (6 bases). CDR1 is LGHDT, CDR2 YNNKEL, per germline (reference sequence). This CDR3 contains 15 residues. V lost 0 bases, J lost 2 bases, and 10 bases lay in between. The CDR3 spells CASSQEPGANYGYTF. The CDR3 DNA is TGTGCCAGCAGCCAAGAACCAGGGGCGAACTATGGCTACACCTTC.

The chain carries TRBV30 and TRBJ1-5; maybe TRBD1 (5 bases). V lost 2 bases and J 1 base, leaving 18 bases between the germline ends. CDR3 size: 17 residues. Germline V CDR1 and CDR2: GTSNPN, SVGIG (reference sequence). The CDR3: CAWSWGGVPRSNQPQHF. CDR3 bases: TGTGCCTGGAGTTGGGGAGGGGTCCCCAGGAGCAATCAGCCCCAGCATTTT.

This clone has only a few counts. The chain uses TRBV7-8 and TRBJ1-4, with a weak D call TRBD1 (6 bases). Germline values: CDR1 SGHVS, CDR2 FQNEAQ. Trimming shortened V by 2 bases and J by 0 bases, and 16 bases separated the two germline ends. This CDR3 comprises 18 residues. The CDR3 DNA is TGTGCCAGCAGCTTAAAGCGGACAGCCTATGCAACTAATGAAAAACTGTTTTTT. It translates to CASSLKRTAYATNEKLFF.

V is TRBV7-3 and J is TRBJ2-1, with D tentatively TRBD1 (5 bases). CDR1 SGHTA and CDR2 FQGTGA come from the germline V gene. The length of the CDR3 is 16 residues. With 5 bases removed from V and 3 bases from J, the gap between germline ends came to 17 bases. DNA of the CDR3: TGTGCCAGCAGCGAGCATGGTGCAGGGAACTACAATGAGCAGTTCTTC. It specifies CASSEHGAGNYNEQFF.

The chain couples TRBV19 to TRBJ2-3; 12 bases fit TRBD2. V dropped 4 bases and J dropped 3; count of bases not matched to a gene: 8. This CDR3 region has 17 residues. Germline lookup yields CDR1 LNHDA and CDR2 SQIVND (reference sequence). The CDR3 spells CASSTLLAGGPTDTQYF. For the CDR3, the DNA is TGTGCCAGTAGTACCCTACTAGCGGGGGGACCAACAGATACGCAGTATTTT.

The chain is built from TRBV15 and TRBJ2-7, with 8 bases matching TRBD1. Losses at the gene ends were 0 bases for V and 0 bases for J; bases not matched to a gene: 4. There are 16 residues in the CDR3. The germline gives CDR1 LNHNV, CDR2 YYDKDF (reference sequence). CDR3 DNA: TGTGCCACCAGCAGAGAGAGGACAGGGAGCTCCTACGAGCAGTACTTC. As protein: CATSRERTGSSYEQYF.

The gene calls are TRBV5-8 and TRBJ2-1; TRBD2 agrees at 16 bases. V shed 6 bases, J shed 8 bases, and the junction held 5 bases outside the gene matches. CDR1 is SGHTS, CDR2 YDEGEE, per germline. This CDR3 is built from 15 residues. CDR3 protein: CASTSGLAGGDEQFF. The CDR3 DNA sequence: TGTGCCAGCACCTCGGGACTAGCGGGGGGGGATGAGCAGTTCTTC.

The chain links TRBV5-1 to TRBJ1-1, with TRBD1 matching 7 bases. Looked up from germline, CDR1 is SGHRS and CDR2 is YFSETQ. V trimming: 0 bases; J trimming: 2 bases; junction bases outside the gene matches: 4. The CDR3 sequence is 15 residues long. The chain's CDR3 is CASSLVGTDNTEAFF. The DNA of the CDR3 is TGCGCCAGCAGCTTGGTTGGGACAGATAACACTGAAGCTTTCTTT.

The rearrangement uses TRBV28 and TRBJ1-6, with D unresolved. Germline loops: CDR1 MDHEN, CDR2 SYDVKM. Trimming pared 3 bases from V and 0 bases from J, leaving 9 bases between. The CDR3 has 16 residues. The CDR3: CASSFVQFSYNSPLHF. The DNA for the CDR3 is TGTGCCAGCAGTTTCGTACAGTTCTCCTATAATTCACCCCTCCACTTT.

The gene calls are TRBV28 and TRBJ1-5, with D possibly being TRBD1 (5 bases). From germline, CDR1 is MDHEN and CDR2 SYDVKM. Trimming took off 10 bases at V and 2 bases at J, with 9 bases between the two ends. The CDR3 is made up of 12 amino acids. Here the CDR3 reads CATGVGNQPQHF. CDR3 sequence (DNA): TGTGCCACGGGGGTGGGCAATCAGCCCCAGCATTTT.

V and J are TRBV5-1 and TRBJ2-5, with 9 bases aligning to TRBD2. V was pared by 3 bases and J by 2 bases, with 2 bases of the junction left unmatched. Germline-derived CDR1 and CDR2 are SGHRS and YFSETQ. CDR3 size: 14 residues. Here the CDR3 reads CASSSAGGQETQYF. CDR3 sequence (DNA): TGCGCCAGCAGCTCGGCGGGGGGGCAAGAGACCCAGTACTTC.